Below, 12 T cell receptor beta chains from the same sample are listed, as sequenced in a study of blood T cell repertoires in COVID-19. Assay: immunoSEQ multiplex PCR; the TCRdb copy retains only in-frame clones and omits some. The data hold 130,000 to 150,000 clones, with roughly 84% observed a single time. The sequencing input was PBMCs or T cells enriched from blood (not recorded which). The receptors here all came from a woman aged 50 to 60 who had been exposed to COVID-19.

This chain connects TRBV11-2 to TRBJ2-2; 9 nucleotides line up with TRBD1. The CDR3 runs 16 residues. Germline V gene data show CDR1 as SGHAT and CDR2 as FQNNGV. The ends lost 5 bases at V and 5 bases at J; junction bases unmatched: 9. The DNA of the CDR3 is TGTGCCAGCAGCCCCGGGGACAGGGTAGTTACCGGGGAGCTGTTTTTT. Its translation is CASSPGDRVVTGELFF.

At least ten counts were recorded for this clone. The chain is built from TRBV24-1 and TRBJ2-3; 12 nucleotides agree with TRBD2. The germline gives CDR1 KGHDR, CDR2 SFDVKD. This CDR3 has 17 amino acids. With 4 bases clipped from V and 1 base from J, the junction kept 5 bases outside the gene matches. CDR3 amino acids: CATSEPGLAGGTDTQYF. Here the CDR3 DNA reads TGTGCCACCAGTGAGCCGGGACTAGCGGGTGGCACAGATACGCAGTATTTT.

This clone was counted a single time. This chain links TRBV5-1 with TRBJ1-4, with TRBD1 identical over 8 bases. CDR3 size: 14 residues. V was clipped by 4 bases and J by 3 bases; unmatched bases: 2. Looked up from germline, CDR1 is SGHRS and CDR2 is YFSETQ. This chain's CDR3 is CASSATGANEKLFF. The CDR3 DNA sequence: TGCGCCAGCAGCGCGACAGGGGCTAATGAAAAACTGTTTTTT.

V and J are TRBV2 and TRBJ2-5; TRBD1 aligns across 12 bases. With V trimmed by 5 bases and J by 3 bases, 4 bases remained unmatched. The CDR3 covers 15 residues. CDR1 is SNHLY, CDR2 FYNNEI, per germline. The CDR3 protein is CASSWDRGPEETQYF. The DNA for the CDR3 is TGTGCCAGCAGTTGGGACAGGGGGCCTGAAGAGACCCAGTACTTC.

The genes are TRBV10-2 and TRBJ2-5; 15 bases are shared with TRBD2. The J segment lost 4 bases and the V segment lost 6 bases, leaving 6 bases of the junction unmatched. The CDR3 loop spans 16 amino acids. Germline V gene sequence: CDR1 WSHSY, CDR2 SAAADI. The CDR3: CASSSGLAGGPETQYF. The CDR3 DNA sequence: TGCGCCAGCAGCTCAGGACTAGCGGGGGGGCCAGAGACCCAGTACTTC.

This clone was detected only once. This chain connects TRBV5-1 to TRBJ1-2, with 7 bases lining up with TRBD1. Germline trimming cut 4 bases from V and 5 bases from J; bases unmatched to any gene: 14. CDR3 length equals 16 residues. Looked up from germline, CDR1 is SGHRS and CDR2 is YFSETQ. The CDR3 DNA sequence: TGCGCCAGCAGCCCGCGAAGGACAGGAATTCTATATGGCTACACCTTC. Its protein is CASSPRRTGILYGYTF.

The rearrangement links TRBV27 to TRBJ1-2; possibly TRBD1 for D (6 bases). The CDR3 runs to 13 residues. Trimming removed 4 bases from V and 5 bases from J, with 11 bases in between. Germline loops: CDR1 MNHEY, CDR2 SMNVEV (reference sequence). The CDR3 region has the DNA TGTGCCAGCAGTTCCAGGGGACCGTATGGCTACACCTTC. This gives the protein CASSSRGPYGYTF.

The sample holds a few counts of this clone. V usage is TRBV6-2 or TRBV6-3 and J usage is TRBJ2-1, with 10 nucleotides matching TRBD2. Germline CDR1 MNHEY, CDR2 SVGEGT. The CDR3 runs 18 residues. With 2 bases clipped from V and 4 bases from J, the junction kept 11 bases outside the gene matches. This chain's CDR3 is CASSYGNGAGGGYNEQFF. The CDR3 nucleotides are TGTGCCAGCAGTTACGGGAACGGAGCGGGAGGGGGGTACAATGAGCAGTTCTTC.

The genes are TRBV19 and TRBJ2-5; 7 positions agree with TRBD1. This CDR3 comprises 15 residues. The V segment lost 5 bases and the J segment 5 bases; nucleotides outside the gene matches: 11. Germline loops: CDR1 LNHDA, CDR2 SQIVND (reference sequence). The CDR3 DNA reads as TGTGCCAGTAGTCCTCCGGGACAGCTGTTTGAGACCCAGTACTTC. This sequence encodes CASSPPGQLFETQYF.

The chain couples TRBV9 to TRBJ2-1; 7 bases agree with TRBD2. V dropped 7 bases and J dropped 5; count of bases not matched to a gene: 12. This CDR3 has 15 residues. Germline V gene data show CDR1 as SGDLS and CDR2 as YYNGEE. The CDR3 nucleotides read TGTGCCAGCGGGCCAACTAGCGACCCCGACAATGAGCAGTTCTTC. It encodes CASGPTSDPDNEQFF.

The rearrangement links TRBV10-2 to TRBJ2-7; the D gene is possibly TRBD1 (6 bases). Trimming stripped 7 bases from V and 7 bases from J, with 14 bases between. This CDR3 comprises 12 residues. Germline CDR1 is WSHSY and CDR2 is SAAADI. CDR3 amino acids: CASTGTSGEQYF. CDR3 in DNA: TGCGCCAGCACCGGGACATCCGGGGAGCAGTACTTC.

The chain employs TRBV19 and TRBJ1-2, with 7 bases aligning to TRBD1. The germline CDR1 and CDR2 sequences are LNHDA and SQIVND (reference sequence). After removal of 11 bases from V and 0 bases from J, the junction contained 12 bases not matched to a gene. This CDR3 is 15 amino acids long. In DNA form, the CDR3 reads TGTGCCTCCCAAGTAGGGGGCGGACCTAACTATGGCTACACCTTC. Its translation is CASQVGGGPNYGYTF.